This T cell receptor beta chain is from a study of long-term antiretroviral therapy in people with HIV. Germline CDR1 and CDR2: SGHRS and YFSETQ. CDR3 size: 15 residues. The V gene lost 0 bases and the J gene lost 5 bases, with 13 bases spanning the gap. Run at survey level, the immunoSEQ assay was version v3.0. Produced via immunoSEQ multiplex PCR; TCRdb's table is partial and in-frame only. The sample lists 30,000 to 40,000 clones, approximately 86% seen once, with around 3.9% in the top ten. The source was unsorted PBMCs, collected just before starting antiretroviral therapy. The genes are TRBV5-1 and TRBJ2-3; D might be TRBD1 (5 bases). The receptor comes from a woman between 18 and 30 years old with HIV. The CDR3 region is CASSLVSDRGDTQYF. CDR3 in DNA: TGCGCCAGCAGCTTGGTGTCAGATAGGGGAGATACGCAGTATTTT.